Listed here are 21 T cell receptor beta chains from one sample, sequenced in a study of T cell repertoires in cytomegalovirus infection. One entry per CDR3 protein, called by TCRdb with MiXCR from the reads. This table holds approximately 350,000 distinct CDR3 sequences, about 34% found once. These receptors are not linked to any known antigen. Specimen: cultured PBMCs, collected from culture after CMV antigen stimulation. These TCRs come from a human donor in good health (CMV status not recorded). Some clones in this sample may be carry-over from other donors' samples.

The chain uses TRBV6-2 or TRBV6-3 and TRBJ1-2; 8 bases are a match to TRBD1. The V gene end was trimmed by 2 bases and the J gene end by 5 bases; junction bases not matched to a gene: 10. The germline gives CDR1 MNHEY, CDR2 SVGEGT. The CDR3 consists of 16 residues. The chain's CDR3 is CASSYPAQGAPYGYTF. The CDR3 bases are TGTGCCAGCAGTTACCCCGCCCAGGGGGCCCCTTATGGCTACACCTTC.

The J gene is TRBJ2-5, the V gene TRBV5-1; 7 bases map to TRBD2. Germline V lookup: CDR1 SGHRS, CDR2 YFSETQ. The J segment lost 1 base and the V segment lost 2 bases, leaving 8 bases of the junction unmatched. The length of the CDR3 is 16 residues. The chain's CDR3 is CASSLGLAATQETQYF. In DNA form, the CDR3 reads TGCGCCAGCAGCTTAGGGCTAGCGGCCACCCAAGAGACCCAGTACTTC.

The V gene is TRBV19, the J gene TRBJ1-6; tentatively, D is TRBD1 (5 bases). Trimming took 4 bases from V and 10 from J, leaving 11 bases between them. The germline V gene encodes CDR1 LNHDA and CDR2 SQIVND (reference sequence). CDR3 length: 13 amino acids. The CDR3 DNA reads as TGTGCCAGTAGTACCAGGGCAAGGTCACCCCTCCACTTT. Residues: CASSTRARSPLHF. Complete variable domain (other parts from reference TRBV19 and TRBJ1-6): DGGITQSPKYLFRKEGQNVTLSCEQNLNHDAMYWYRQDPGQGLRLIYYSQIVNDFQKGDIAEGYSVSREKKESFPLTVTSAQKNPTAFYLCASSTRARSPLHFGNGTRLTVT.

Only a few counts were recorded for this clonotype. The rearrangement joins TRBV6-2 or TRBV6-3 to TRBJ1-5, with D hard to call. The germline gives CDR1 MNHEY, CDR2 SVGEGT. The V end lost 6 bases, the J end lost 7 bases, and 16 bases lay between the germline ends. The CDR3 has 14 amino acids. This chain's CDR3 is CASSSPPEIQPQHF. The CDR3 DNA sequence: TGTGCCAGCAGCTCGCCTCCAGAGATCCAGCCCCAGCATTTT.

The rearrangement joins TRBV10-3 to TRBJ1-5; D perhaps matches TRBD1 (6 bases). Germline V gene sequence: CDR1 ENHRY, CDR2 SYGVKD. This CDR3 comprises 14 residues. Trimming left V 10 bases short and J 0 bases short, with 13 bases between. The CDR3: CATGRTDSNQPQHF. The CDR3, as DNA: TGTGCCACCGGGAGGACAGATAGCAATCAGCCCCAGCATTTT.

This clonotype was counted only a few times. This rearrangement joins TRBV18 to TRBJ1-1, with D possibly being TRBD1 (6 bases). Germline V gene data show CDR1 as KGHSH and CDR2 as LQKENI. CDR3 length equals 17 residues. V lost 3 bases and J lost 6, with 23 bases in between. The chain's CDR3 is CASSPGRNREYLAEAFF. The CDR3 nucleotides are TGTGCCAGCTCACCGGGGAGGAACAGGGAGTATCTGGCTGAAGCTTTCTTT.

In its sample, this clonotype was seen a few times. J is TRBJ2-1 and V is TRBV7-3; 13 bases align to TRBD2. This CDR3 is 18 amino acids long. After removal of 5 bases from V and 1 base from J, the junction contained 8 bases not matched to a gene. Looked up from germline, CDR1 is SGHTA and CDR2 is FQGTGA. The CDR3 nucleotides read TGTGCCAGCAGCCAACGGACTAGCGGGAGAGGGTCCTACAATGAGCAGTTCTTC. This gives the protein CASSQRTSGRGSYNEQFF.

Only a few counts were recorded for this clonotype. The chain links TRBV11-3 to TRBJ2-6, with 10 bases matching TRBD1. Germline lookup yields CDR1 SGHNT and CDR2 YENEEA. Germline trimming cut 5 bases from V and 0 bases from J; bases unmatched to any gene: 7. The CDR3 length is 18 residues. As DNA, the CDR3 is TGTGCCAGCAGCCCAGGACAGGGGGTCCACTCTGGGGCCAACGTCCTGACTTTC. It translates to CASSPGQGVHSGANVLTF.

This clonotype was seen a few times. This chain links TRBV19 with TRBJ2-7; D could derive from TRBD1 or TRBD2 (5 bases each). V dropped 5 bases and J dropped 6 bases, with 17 bases sitting between them. Per the germline V gene, CDR1 is LNHDA and CDR2 is SQIVND (reference sequence). The CDR3 spans 14 residues. CDR3 protein: CASSPSERGREQYF. In DNA form, the CDR3 reads TGTGCCAGTAGTCCCTCAGAACGGGGCCGCGAGCAGTACTTC.

The chain is built from TRBV10-3 and TRBJ2-7, with 7 bases lining up with TRBD1. V trimming: 4 bases; J trimming: 0 bases; junction bases outside the gene matches: 6. The CDR3 totals 15 residues. Germline V gene data show CDR1 as ENHRY and CDR2 as SYGVKD. In DNA form, the CDR3 reads TGTGCCATCAGTGGGGGACAGACCACCTCCTACGAGCAGTACGTC. Amino acid sequence: CAISGGQTTSYEQYV.

In its sample, this clonotype was seen many times. V and J are TRBV7-2 and TRBJ2-3, with D perhaps TRBD2 (5 bases). The CDR3 has 12 residues. The germline V gene encodes CDR1 SGHTA and CDR2 FQGNSA. V shed 8 bases and J shed 6 bases, with 12 bases lying between them. The CDR3 reads CASDLWRDTQYF. The CDR3 coding sequence is TGTGCCAGCGACCTTTGGAGGGATACGCAGTATTTT.

The V and J genes are TRBV12-3 or TRBV12-4 and TRBJ1-3; D remains ambiguous. This CDR3 spans 13 amino acids. With 7 bases removed from V and 4 bases from J, the gap between germline ends came to 11 bases. CDR3 coding DNA: TGTGCCAGCACTATTGGATTCGGAAACACCATATATTTT. It translates to CASTIGFGNTIYF.

The V call is TRBV5-4, the J call TRBJ1-2; D gene uncertain. The CDR3 loop spans 10 amino acids. CDR1 SGHNT and CDR2 YYREEE come from the germline V gene (reference sequence). V lost 4 bases and J lost 14, with 12 bases in between. The CDR3 sequence is CASSRTVGTF. The CDR3 nucleotides are TGTGCCAGCAGCCGGACCGTGGGAACCTTC.

This clonotype was seen only a few times. The V and J genes are TRBV6-6 and TRBJ2-5; 10 bases are shared with TRBD2. Trimming removed 6 bases from V and 3 bases from J; junction bases left unmatched: 10. The CDR3 has 16 amino acids. Germline V gene data show CDR1 as MNHNY and CDR2 as SVGAGI (reference sequence). CDR3 sequence reads: CASRGIAGGPEETQYF. The CDR3 coding sequence is TGTGCCAGCAGAGGAATAGCGGGAGGTCCAGAAGAGACCCAGTACTTC.

This clonotype has just a few counts. The chain uses TRBV7-6 and TRBJ2-7; D is unclear. This CDR3 has 16 residues. The V end was cut by 1 base, the J end by 5 bases, with 18 bases between. Germline V lookup: CDR1 SGHVS, CDR2 FNYEAQ. Here the CDR3 DNA reads TGTGCCAGCAGCTTAGGCATCCTCGGACGGTCCCACGAGCAGTACTTC. Amino acid sequence: CASSLGILGRSHEQYF.

This clonotype was detected a few times. The chain recombines TRBV5-1 with TRBJ2-5; 10 bases match TRBD2. This CDR3 is built from 15 residues. The junction had 2 bases not matched to a gene; V was cut back by 3 bases and J by 0 bases. The germline V gene has CDR1 SGHRS and CDR2 YFSETQ. CDR3 bases: TGCGCCAGCAGCTATGGACTAGCGGACCAAGAGACCCAGTACTTC. It yields the protein CASSYGLADQETQYF.

CDR3 residues: CASSYSYSRLYNEQFF. CDR3 DNA sequence: TGTGCCAGCAGTTACTCGTACAGCCGCCTCTACAATGAGCAGTTCTTC. The chain combines TRBV6-2 or TRBV6-3 with TRBJ2-1; D ambiguous. This CDR3 spans 16 amino acids. The ends were cut back, 0 bases at V and 3 bases at J, with 12 bases in the middle. CDR1 is MNHEY and CDR2 is SVGEGT in the germline V gene.

The chain uses TRBV6-6 and TRBJ1-2; D remains unclear. Trimming pared 0 bases from V and 8 bases from J, leaving 10 bases between. Germline assignment: CDR1 MNHNY and CDR2 SVGAGI (reference sequence). This CDR3 is 13 amino acids long. CDR3 residues: CASSYSTGNGYTF. The CDR3 DNA is TGTGCCAGCAGTTACTCGACCGGGAACGGCTACACCTTC.

CDR3 DNA: TGTGCCAGCAGTTACCCATCGACTAGCGGGATTAACACCGGGGAGCTGTTTTTT. It encodes CASSYPSTSGINTGELFF. V gene TRBV6-2 or TRBV6-3 combines with J gene TRBJ2-2; 11 bases are shared with TRBD2. The V and J ends lost 2 bases and 2 bases, in that order; junction bases with no gene match: 7. CDR3 length equals 18 residues. CDR1 and CDR2 (germline): MNHEY, SVGEGT.

This clonotype was recorded many times. J is TRBJ2-1 and V is TRBV7-8; D is possibly TRBD1 or TRBD2 (5 bases each). Germline V lookup: CDR1 SGHVS, CDR2 FQNEAQ. This CDR3 has 14 residues. The germline V and J ends were trimmed by 5 bases and 7 bases, with 15 bases remaining between them. CDR3 nucleotides: TGTGCCAGCAGCCACCACGAGGGGCAAAATGAGCAGTTCTTC. This translates into CASSHHEGQNEQFF.

The V and J genes are TRBV7-2 and TRBJ1-2; weak D call: TRBD1 (5 bases). This CDR3 contains 12 residues. Between the trimmed V and J ends, which lost 3 bases and 9 bases, there was a span of 11 bases. From germline, CDR1 is SGHTA and CDR2 FQGNSA. CDR3 coding DNA: TGTGCCAGCAGCTTTCCCGGACACAGCTACACCTTC. Translated, it gives CASSFPGHSYTF.